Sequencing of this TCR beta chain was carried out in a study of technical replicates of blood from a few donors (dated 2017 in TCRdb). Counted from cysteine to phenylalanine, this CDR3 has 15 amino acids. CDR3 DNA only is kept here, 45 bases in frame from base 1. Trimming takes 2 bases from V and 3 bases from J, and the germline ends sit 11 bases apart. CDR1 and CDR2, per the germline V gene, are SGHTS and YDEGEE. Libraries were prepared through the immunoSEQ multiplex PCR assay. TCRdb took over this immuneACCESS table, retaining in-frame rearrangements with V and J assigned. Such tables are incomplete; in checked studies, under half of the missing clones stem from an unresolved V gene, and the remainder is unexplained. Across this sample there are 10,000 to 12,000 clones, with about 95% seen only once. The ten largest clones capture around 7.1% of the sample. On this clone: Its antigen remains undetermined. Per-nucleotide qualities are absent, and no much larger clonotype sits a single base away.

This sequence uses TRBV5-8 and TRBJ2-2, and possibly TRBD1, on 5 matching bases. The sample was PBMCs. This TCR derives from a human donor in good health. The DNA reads TGTGCCAGCAGCTTCAGGCAGGGCGACACCGGGGAGCTGTTTTTT. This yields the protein CASSFRQGDTGELFF.